These 19 T cell receptor beta chains came from one sample sequenced in a study of T cell repertoires in cytomegalovirus infection. TCRdb redid the calling of the reads with MiXCR, one entry per CDR3 protein. This sample yields some 900,000 distinct CDR3 sequences, of which about 31% are seen a single time; around 12% belongs to the top ten. What these receptors recognize is not known. Sequences were derived from cultured CD8+ T cells from PBMCs, sampled from culture after CMV antigen stimulation. All receptors derive from a human donor in good health (CMV status not recorded). Some clones in this sample may be carry-over from other donors' samples.

The chain carries TRBV23-1 and TRBJ2-3; 7 bases map to TRBD1. TRBV23-1 is marked as an open reading frame, function uncertain. The junction had 13 bases not matched to a gene; V was cut back by 0 bases and J by 4 bases. The CDR3 contains 18 residues. The CDR3 DNA is TGCGCCAGCAGTCAATCGTTCGTGGGGCAGGGGGAAGCAGATACGCAGTATTTT. Its translation is CASSQSFVGQGEADTQYF.

This clonotype has just a few counts. This chain connects TRBV12-3 or TRBV12-4 to TRBJ2-6; 7 nucleotides align to TRBD1. This CDR3 is built from 21 residues. V lost 3 bases to trimming and J lost 0 bases; unmatched junction nucleotides: 17. The CDR3 loop reads CASSFILGTAQPVSGANVLTF. The DNA of the CDR3 is TGTGCCAGCAGTTTTATTTTAGGGACAGCCCAACCTGTCTCTGGGGCCAACGTCCTGACTTTC.

V gene TRBV27 combines with J gene TRBJ1-6; 7 bases match TRBD1. The germline V gene encodes CDR1 MNHEY and CDR2 SMNVEV (reference sequence). J was trimmed by 7 bases and V by 6 bases; bases with no gene match: 15. CDR3 length: 17 amino acids. CDR3 sequence (DNA): TGTGCCAGCAGGGGAACCTTTGAGACAGGGATGAATTCACCCCTCCACTTT. It is translated as CASRGTFETGMNSPLHF.

The genes are TRBV29-1 and TRBJ2-2, with TRBD2 matching over 10 bases. Germline CDR1 SQVTM, CDR2 ANQGSEA. The trim removed 4 bases at V and 4 bases at J, leaving 12 bases unmatched. CDR3 length: 17 residues. CDR3 bases: TGCAGCGTTGTTACCTCAGCGGGGGGGCTTGGCACCGGGGAGCTGTTTTTT. Translated: CSVVTSAGGLGTGELFF.

J is TRBJ2-7 and V is TRBV27; D may be TRBD2 (6 bases). The V and J ends lost 4 bases and 5 bases respectively, with 12 bases between them. This CDR3 has 13 residues. Germline V gives CDR1 MNHEY, CDR2 SMNVEV (reference sequence). Here the CDR3 reads CASSSLSGDEQYV. The CDR3 DNA follows: TGTGCCAGCAGTTCCCTTTCGGGGGACGAGCAGTACGTC.

The chain couples TRBV13 to TRBJ1-2; TRBD1 aligns across 10 bases. Unmatched junction bases numbered 9, after V lost 5 bases and J lost 6 bases. Per the germline V gene, CDR1 is PRHDT and CDR2 is FYEKMQ (reference sequence). CDR3 length equals 15 residues. This chain's CDR3 is CASSPGTGEPDGYTF. The CDR3 DNA is TGTGCCAGCAGCCCGGGGACAGGGGAGCCTGATGGCTACACCTTC.

The sample holds many counts of this clonotype. The chain combines TRBV7-8 with TRBJ2-5, with D perhaps being TRBD1 or TRBD2 (5 bases each). The germline V gene has CDR1 SGHVS and CDR2 FQNEAQ. Trimming stripped 2 bases from V and 5 bases from J, with 12 bases between. CDR3 length: 14 residues. This CDR3 reads CASSLRGRVETQYF. The CDR3 DNA follows: TGTGCCAGCAGCTTACGGGGCAGGGTTGAGACCCAGTACTTC.

As to this clonotype: Compared with germline, one end of the junction differs, possibly owing to a read error. The genes are TRBV13 and TRBJ1-5; D is unclear. This CDR3 has 15 amino acids. The germline V gene has CDR1 PRHDT and CDR2 FYEKMQ (reference sequence). CDR3 DNA: TGTGCCATCAGCTTAGGGCCTGTACGAAATCAGCCCCAGCATTTT. Protein product: CAISLGPVRNQPQHF.

The sample holds many counts of this clonotype. This chain connects TRBV6-5 to TRBJ2-3; 14 bases fit TRBD2. V was clipped by 3 bases and J by 2 bases; unmatched bases: 13. Looked up from germline, CDR1 is MNHEY and CDR2 is SVGAGI. The CDR3 has 20 amino acids. CDR3 DNA: TGTGCCAGCAGTTATTCCGGGACTAGCGGGGGTTTTATCACCACAGATACGCAGTATTTT. It translates to CASSYSGTSGGFITTDTQYF.

This clonotype was detected only a few times. The CDR3 here is CASSPSWDDRGGEKLFF. As DNA, the CDR3 is TGTGCCAGCAGCCCCTCGTGGGATGACAGGGGAGGTGAAAAACTGTTTTTT. The rearrangement joins TRBV6-5 to TRBJ1-4; 8 bases agree with TRBD1. Germline V gene lookup returns CDR1 MNHEY and CDR2 SVGAGI. This CDR3 has 17 residues. With 6 bases clipped from V and 7 bases from J, the junction kept 16 bases outside the gene matches.

On this clonotype: A single base separates this from a much larger clone, so it may be a read error. The chain combines TRBV12-3 or TRBV12-4 with TRBJ1-4; D might be TRBD1 (6 bases). This CDR3 has 14 amino acids. Deletions cut 10 bases from V and 7 bases from J, with 19 bases between. This CDR3 is CANTPAGAGEKLFF. CDR3 DNA: TGTGCCAACACCCCGGCAGGGGCTGGTGAAAAACTGTTTTTT.

V and J are TRBV7-8 and TRBJ2-7; perhaps D is TRBD1 or TRBD2 (5 bases each). The germline V gene has CDR1 SGHVS and CDR2 FQNEAQ. Between the trimmed V and J ends, which lost 5 bases and 3 bases, there was a span of 8 bases. The CDR3 has 12 residues. As DNA, the CDR3 is TGTGCCAGCAGCCGGGACGTCTACGAGCAGTACTTC. Translation: CASSRDVYEQYF. Supplemented by reference TRBV7-8 and TRBJ2-7, the full variable domain reads GAGVSQSPRYKVAKRGQDVALRCDPISGHVSLFWYQQALGQGPEFLTYFQNEAQLDKSGLPSDRFFAERPEGSVSTLKIQRTQQEDSAVYLCASSRDVYEQYFGPGTRLTVT.

A single count supports this clonotype. V is TRBV7-3 and J is TRBJ1-5; D is uncertain. V was cut by 5 bases and J by 3 bases, with 11 bases left in between. The CDR3 is made up of 14 amino acids. In germline, CDR1 is SGHTA, CDR2 FQGTGA. The CDR3 region is CASSPIIVNQPQHF. The CDR3 DNA reads TGTGCCAGCAGCCCCATTATCGTCAATCAGCCCCAGCATTTT.

This clonotype was seen only a few times. The chain is built from TRBV2 and TRBJ2-2; TRBD2 is a possible D gene (5 bases). The germline V gene has CDR1 SNHLY and CDR2 FYNNEI. The CDR3 is made up of 16 amino acids. V was clipped by 3 bases and J by 0 bases, with 11 bases between them. The CDR3 nucleotides are TGTGCCAGCAGTGATAGCGTCCGTGCGAACACCGGGGAGCTGTTTTTT. Translated, it gives CASSDSVRANTGELFF.

This rearrangement joins TRBV5-6 to TRBJ2-1, with TRBD2 matching over 8 bases. The trim removed 4 bases at V and 7 bases at J, leaving 7 bases unmatched. From germline, CDR1 is SGHDT and CDR2 YYEEEE. CDR3 size: 14 residues. The CDR3 region is CASSAVGGANEQFF. The CDR3 DNA sequence: TGTGCCAGCAGCGCGGTCGGGGGGGCTAATGAGCAGTTCTTC.

In its sample, this clonotype was seen a few times. V gene TRBV12-3 or TRBV12-4 combines with J gene TRBJ1-2, with TRBD1 identical over 11 bases. The CDR3 totals 13 residues. The trim removed 5 bases at V and 8 bases at J, leaving 4 bases unmatched. The CDR3 region is CASSGGQGEGYTF. CDR3 bases: TGTGCCAGCAGTGGGGGACAGGGGGAAGGCTACACCTTC.

The rearrangement links TRBV19 to TRBJ2-2; 9 bases match TRBD2. The CDR3 totals 13 residues. Losses at the gene ends were 8 bases for V and 9 bases for J; bases not matched to a gene: 7. Germline-derived CDR1 and CDR2 are LNHDA and SQIVND (reference sequence). The CDR3 region has the DNA TGTGCCAGTTCGGCGGGGGGGCGGCGGGAGCTGTTTTTT. Protein: CASSAGGRRELFF. The whole variable domain, filled in from reference TRBV19 and TRBJ2-2, reads DGGITQSPKYLFRKEGQNVTLSCEQNLNHDAMYWYRQDPGQGLRLIYYSQIVNDFQKGDIAEGYSVSREKKESFPLTVTSAQKNPTAFYLCASSAGGRRELFFGEGSRLTVL.

This clonotype was picked up many times. The V and J genes are TRBV7-6 and TRBJ1-3, with D unresolved. Germline loops: CDR1 SGHVS, CDR2 FNYEAQ. Trimming pared 7 bases from V and 0 bases from J, leaving 7 bases between. The CDR3 has 13 residues. CDR3 in amino acids: CASTISSGNTIYF. In nucleotides, the CDR3 is TGTGCCAGCACTATTAGCTCTGGAAACACCATATATTTT. The entire variable domain, with the rest obtained from reference TRBV7-6 and TRBJ1-3, is as follows: GAGVSQSPRYKVTKRGQDVALRCDPISGHVSLYWYRQALGQGPEFLTYFNYEAQQDKSGLPNDRFSAERPEGSISTLTIQRTEQRDSAMYRCASTISSGNTIYFGEGSWLTVV.

This CDR3 reads CASSEPRDREAVDGYTF. CDR3 DNA sequence: TGTGCCAGCAGTGAACCCCGGGACAGGGAGGCGGTCGATGGCTACACCTTC. The chain employs TRBV6-1 and TRBJ1-2; 9 bases fit TRBD1. The germline V gene encodes CDR1 MNHNS and CDR2 SASEGT. The V gene end was trimmed by 2 bases and the J gene end by 6 bases; junction bases not matched to a gene: 13. The CDR3 contains 17 residues.